This T cell receptor (beta chain) appears in the sequencing data of a study of T cell repertoires in cytomegalovirus infection. This clonotype was detected only a few times. What it binds is unknown. TCRdb redid the calling of the reads with MiXCR, one entry per CDR3 protein. The sample lists 80,000 or so distinct CDR3 sequences; about 37% were seen once. Findings and limits, study-wide: Based on cumulative public TCR beta family frequency, carriers of CMV plus the relevant HLA were identified.

The source material was CD8+ T cells from cultured PBMCs, sampled from culture after CMV antigen stimulation. The TCR was taken from a human donor in good health (CMV status not recorded). Some clones in this sample may be carry-over from other donors' samples.

CDR3 loop: CASSQVGTADATNEKLFF. CDR3 sequence (DNA): TGCGCCAGCAGCCAAGTTGGGACGGCAGATGCAACTAATGAAAAACTGTTTTTT. The chain carries TRBV4-1 and TRBJ1-4; possibly TRBD1 for D (5 bases). Germline V gene lookup returns CDR1 MGHRA and CDR2 YSYEKL. Trimming left V 1 base short and J 0 bases short, with 15 bases between. There are 18 residues in the CDR3.